The 11 T cell receptor beta chains given below trace back to one sample, sequenced in a study of beta chain features in type 1 diabetes. Since all of the isolated RNA was reverse transcribed, expressed TCRB transcripts were what got sequenced. TCRdb's table, derived via immunoSEQ multiplex PCR, lists solely in-frame clones and lacks some. The sample holds 860,000 or so clones, roughly 16% seen once. Sequencing input: naive CD4+ T cells from blood. All receptors come from a woman aged 18 to 35 in good health.

This clone was counted at least ten times. CDR3 nucleotides: TGTGCCAGCAGTCCCGGGGGCAAGCAGTTCTTC. This translates into CASSPGGKQFF. The chain employs TRBV14 and TRBJ2-1; D might be TRBD1 or TRBD2, each matching 6 bases. V gave up 6 bases and J gave up 11 bases, with 11 bases separating them. The germline V gene has CDR1 SGHDN and CDR2 FVKESK. This CDR3 is built from 11 residues.

In its sample, this clone was seen a few times. The CDR3 here is CASSTANRGSTEAFF. Here the CDR3 DNA reads TGTGCCAGCAGTACAGCTAACAGGGGAAGCACTGAAGCTTTCTTT. J is TRBJ1-1 and V is TRBV6-1, with TRBD1 matching over 7 bases. From germline, CDR1 is MNHNS and CDR2 SASEGT. V gave up 5 bases and J gave up 4 bases; unmatched junction bases: 10. The CDR3 sequence is 15 residues long.

There are a few counts of this clone. The genes are TRBV6-1 and TRBJ2-7; tentatively, D is TRBD1 (6 bases). The CDR3 runs to 14 residues. Germline loops: CDR1 MNHNS, CDR2 SASEGT. Between the trimmed V and J ends, which lost 3 bases and 3 bases, there was a span of 12 bases. As DNA, the CDR3 is TGTGCCAGCAGTGAGTTACAGGGTTTCTACGAGCAGTACTTC. Encoded protein: CASSELQGFYEQYF.

V is TRBV28 and J is TRBJ2-1; D is undetermined. CDR3 length: 11 amino acids. Germline CDR1 is MDHEN and CDR2 is SYDVKM. Between the trimmed V and J ends, which lost 7 bases and 5 bases, there was a span of 6 bases. CDR3 in DNA: TGTGCCAGCATCAAGGACAATGAGCAGTTCTTC. Translated, it gives CASIKDNEQFF.

The V call is TRBV18, the J call TRBJ1-2; D is unclear. Germline CDR1 KGHSH, CDR2 LQKENI. This CDR3 spans 16 amino acids. The V gene lost 1 base and the J gene lost 5 bases, with 17 bases spanning the gap. CDR3 nucleotides: TGTGCCAGCTCACCACTTCAGGCAGGATCGAGTTATGGCTACACCTTC. Its translation: CASSPLQAGSSYGYTF. The variable domain in full, with the rest retrieved from reference TRBV18 and TRBJ1-2, is NAGVMQNPRHLVRRRGQEARLRCSPMKGHSHVYWYRQLPEEGLKFMVYLQKENIIDESGMPKERFSAEFPKEGPSILRIQQVVRGDSAAYFCASSPLQAGSSYGYTFGSGTRLTVV.

This clone turned up a few times. V usage is TRBV5-6 and J usage is TRBJ2-4; 13 bases align to TRBD2. The CDR3 runs to 18 residues. V lost 3 bases to trimming and J lost 8 bases; unmatched junction nucleotides: 14. Per the germline V gene, CDR1 is SGHDT and CDR2 is YYEEEE. This CDR3 reads CASSYAGLAGTTGDIQYF. Here the CDR3 DNA reads TGTGCCAGCAGCTACGCGGGACTAGCGGGAACAACAGGGGACATTCAGTACTTC.

This rearrangement joins TRBV27 to TRBJ2-1; 8 bases fit TRBD1. The CDR3 contains 15 residues. The V gene end was trimmed by 5 bases and the J gene end by 3 bases; junction bases not matched to a gene: 6. Germline V CDR1 and CDR2: MNHEY, SMNVEV (reference sequence). This CDR3 reads CASSHGTGSYNEQFF. CDR3 bases: TGTGCCAGCAGTCACGGGACAGGAAGCTACAATGAGCAGTTCTTC.

CDR3 protein: CASSLRRTAGRVGEQYF. Written as DNA, the CDR3 is TGCGCCAGCAGCTTGCGACGGACAGCGGGAAGGGTTGGGGAGCAGTACTTC. The chain has TRBV5-1 and TRBJ2-7, with D perhaps TRBD2 (7 bases). The CDR3 is 17 amino acids. Germline V gene lookup returns CDR1 SGHRS and CDR2 YFSETQ. Trimming shortened V by 1 base and J by 7 bases, and 24 bases separated the two germline ends.

V gene TRBV7-3 combines with J gene TRBJ2-1; D may match TRBD1 or TRBD2 (5 bases each). Germline assignment: CDR1 SGHTA and CDR2 FQGTGA. The germline V and J ends were trimmed by 5 bases and 5 bases, with 16 bases remaining between them. The CDR3 runs to 15 residues. For the CDR3, the DNA is TGTGCCAGCAGCCCTAAACTACTAGGGGACAATGAGCAGTTCTTC. This translates into CASSPKLLGDNEQFF.

The chain carries TRBV29-1 and TRBJ2-3, with TRBD2 identical over 10 bases. With 6 bases clipped from V and 0 bases from J, the junction kept 6 bases outside the gene matches. The germline CDR1 and CDR2 sequences are SQVTM and ANQGSEA. This CDR3 has 15 amino acids. CDR3 coding DNA: TGCAGCGTCCTAGGACTAGCGGCTAGCACAGATACGCAGTATTTT. Translation: CSVLGLAASTDTQYF.

Only a few counts were recorded for this clone. This sample also contains other DNA sequences that code for the same CDR3. The chain couples TRBV10-3 to TRBJ1-3; 9 bases align to TRBD1. Germline V CDR1 and CDR2: ENHRY, SYGVKD. The CDR3 runs to 15 residues. V lost 6 bases, J lost 0 bases, and 3 bases stayed unmatched. CDR3 coding DNA: TGTGCCATCAGCGGACAGGGGAGCTCTGGAAACACCATATATTTT. Its protein product is CAISGQGSSGNTIYF.